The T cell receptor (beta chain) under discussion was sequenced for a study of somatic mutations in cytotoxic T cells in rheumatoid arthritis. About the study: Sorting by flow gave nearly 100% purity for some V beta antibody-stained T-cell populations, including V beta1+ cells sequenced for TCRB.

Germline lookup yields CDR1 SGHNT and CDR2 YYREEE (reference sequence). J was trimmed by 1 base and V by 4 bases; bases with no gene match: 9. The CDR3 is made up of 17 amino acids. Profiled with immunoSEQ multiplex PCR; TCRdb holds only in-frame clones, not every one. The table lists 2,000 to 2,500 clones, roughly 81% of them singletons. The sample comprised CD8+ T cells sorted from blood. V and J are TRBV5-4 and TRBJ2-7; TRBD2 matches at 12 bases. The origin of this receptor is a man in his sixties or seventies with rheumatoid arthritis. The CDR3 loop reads CASSVLLAGGPSYEQYF. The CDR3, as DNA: TGTGCCAGCAGCGTGTTACTAGCGGGAGGACCGTCCTACGAGCAGTACTTC.